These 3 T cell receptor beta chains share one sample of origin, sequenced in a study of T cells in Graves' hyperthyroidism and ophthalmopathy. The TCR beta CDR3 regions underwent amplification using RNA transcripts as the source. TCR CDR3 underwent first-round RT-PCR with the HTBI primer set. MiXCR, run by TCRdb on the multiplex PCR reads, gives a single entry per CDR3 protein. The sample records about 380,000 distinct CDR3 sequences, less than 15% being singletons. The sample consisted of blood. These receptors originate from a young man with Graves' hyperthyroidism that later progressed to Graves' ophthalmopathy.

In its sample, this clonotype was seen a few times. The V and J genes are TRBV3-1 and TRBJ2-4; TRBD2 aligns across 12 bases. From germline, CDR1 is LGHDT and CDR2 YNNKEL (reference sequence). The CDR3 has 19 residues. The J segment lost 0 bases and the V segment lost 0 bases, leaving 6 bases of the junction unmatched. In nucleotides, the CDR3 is TGTGCCAGCAGCCAAGATTTATGGACTAGCGGGGAAGCCAAAAACATTCAGTACTTC. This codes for CASSQDLWTSGEAKNIQYF.

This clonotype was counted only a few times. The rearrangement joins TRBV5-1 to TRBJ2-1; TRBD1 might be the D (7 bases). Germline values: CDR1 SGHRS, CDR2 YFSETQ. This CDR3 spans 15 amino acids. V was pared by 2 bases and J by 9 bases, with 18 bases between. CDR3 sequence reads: CASSLEGAYGGEQFF. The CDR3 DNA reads TGCGCCAGCAGCTTAGAGGGGGCGTACGGGGGTGAGCAGTTCTTC.

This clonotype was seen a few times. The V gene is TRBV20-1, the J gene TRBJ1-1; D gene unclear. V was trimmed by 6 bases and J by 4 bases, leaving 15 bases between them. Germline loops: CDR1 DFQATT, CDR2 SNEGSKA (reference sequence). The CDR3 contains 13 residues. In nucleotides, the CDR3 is TGCAGTGCCTTTCTAACCTGGGGCACTGAAGCTTTCTTT. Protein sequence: CSAFLTWGTEAFF.